This is a list of T cell receptor beta chains from one sample in a study of cytotoxic CD8 clonotypes in ibrutinib-treated CLL. The repertoire was sequenced with immunoSEQ multiplex PCR; TCRdb's copy has only in-frame clones and lacks some. The table includes 250,000 or so clones, 70% detected once. The source material was PBMCs, sampled after 24 months of ibrutinib treatment. Receptors were obtained from a human donor with chronic lymphocytic leukemia. Both conserved end residues are part of each CDR3. D genes are given only for firm matches. Size values are once, few and many counts, or a class for expanded clones, and some rows have none.

j_call | clone_size | v_call | d_call | cdr3_aa | cdr3_nt
TRBJ2-5 | - | TRBV5-1 | - | CASSSTETQYF | TGCGCCAGCAGCTCAACGGAGACCCAGTACTTC
TRBJ1-2 | once | TRBV15 | - | CATGGGRNGYTF | TGTGCCACCGGCGGGGGGCGTAATGGCTACACCTTC
TRBJ2-7 | - | TRBV5-1 | - | CASSLQGTVDEQYF | TGCGCCAGCAGCTTACAGGGAACAGTCGACGAGCAGTACTTC
TRBJ2-7 | - | TRBV11-2 | - | CASSFSLATNYEQYF | TGTGCCAGCAGCTTTTCTCTAGCGACGAACTACGAGCAGTACTTC
TRBJ1-5 | once | TRBV6-6 | - | CASSRAGDLSNQPQHF | TGTGCCAGCAGCCGCGCGGGGGACCTTAGCAATCAGCCCCAGCATTTT
TRBJ2-2 | - | TRBV5-1 | TRBD2 | CASSKPGLAGTGELFF | TGCGCCAGCAGCAAGCCGGGACTAGCGGGTACCGGGGAGCTGTTTTTT
TRBJ1-5 | - | TRBV30 | - | CAWSAGQQPQHF | TGTGCCTGGAGTGCAGGGCAACAGCCCCAGCATTTT
TRBJ1-2 | - | TRBV9 | - | CASSEADYGYTF | TGTGCCAGCAGCGAGGCGGATTATGGCTACACCTTC
TRBJ1-5 | - | TRBV6-5 | - | CASSYGTNQPQHF | TGTGCCAGCAGTTATGGGACCAATCAGCCCCAGCATTTT
TRBJ1-1 | once | TRBV30 | TRBD1 | CAWTLQGVMNTEAFF | TGTGCCTGGACCCTCCAGGGGGTAATGAACACTGAAGCTTTCTTT
TRBJ2-1 | once | TRBV6-5 | - | CASSYSQPRGGDEQFF | TGTGCCAGCAGTTACTCCCAACCCCGGGGCGGGGATGAGCAGTTCTTC
TRBJ1-4 | few | TRBV11-2 | - | CASSLNQGEKLFF | TGTGCCAGCAGCTTGAACCAGGGGGAAAAACTGTTTTTT
TRBJ2-3 | - | TRBV6-4 | TRBD1 | CASSPGQGVTGTDTQYF | TGTGCCAGCAGTCCAGGACAGGGAGTAACAGGCACAGATACGCAGTATTTT
TRBJ2-2 | - | TRBV27 | - | CASRDRLWGGELFF | TGTGCCAGCAGGGACAGACTCTGGGGCGGGGAGCTGTTTTTT